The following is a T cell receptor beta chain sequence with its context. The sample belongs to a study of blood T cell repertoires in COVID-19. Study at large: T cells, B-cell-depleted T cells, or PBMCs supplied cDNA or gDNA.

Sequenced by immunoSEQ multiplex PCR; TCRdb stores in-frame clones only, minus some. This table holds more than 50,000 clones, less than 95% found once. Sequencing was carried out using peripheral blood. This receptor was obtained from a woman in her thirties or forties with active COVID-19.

CDR3: CASSLSGHNSPLHF. Here the CDR3 DNA reads TGTGCCAGCAGTTTGTCAGGACACAATTCACCCCTCCACTTT. The rearrangement uses TRBV27 and TRBJ1-6; a weak D match, TRBD1 (5 bases). Per the germline V gene, CDR1 is MNHEY and CDR2 is SMNVEV (reference sequence). The V end lost 3 bases, the J end lost 7 bases, and 10 bases lay between the germline ends. CDR3 length: 14 residues.